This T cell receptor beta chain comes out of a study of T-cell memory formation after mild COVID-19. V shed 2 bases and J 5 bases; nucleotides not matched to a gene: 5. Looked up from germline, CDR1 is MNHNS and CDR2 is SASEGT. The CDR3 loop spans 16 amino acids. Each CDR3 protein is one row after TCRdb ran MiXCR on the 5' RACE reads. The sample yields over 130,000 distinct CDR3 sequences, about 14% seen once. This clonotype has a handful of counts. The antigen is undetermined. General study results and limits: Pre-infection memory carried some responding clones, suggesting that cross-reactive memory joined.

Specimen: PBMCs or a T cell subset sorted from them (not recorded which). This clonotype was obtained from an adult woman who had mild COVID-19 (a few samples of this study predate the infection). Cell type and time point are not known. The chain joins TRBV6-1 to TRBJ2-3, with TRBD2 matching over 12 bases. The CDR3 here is CASSESSGRAIDTQYF. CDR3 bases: TGTGCCAGCAGTGAATCTAGCGGGAGGGCGATAGATACGCAGTATTTT.